This T cell receptor beta chain derives from a study of blood T cells in healthy people across ages. About the research overall: Template switching caught about one barcoded beta molecule for each two T cells.

In regard to this clonotype: Its specificity is not known.

CDR3 length: 14 amino acids. V lost 3 bases, J lost 7 bases, and 15 bases lay in between. Germline values: CDR1 SGHTA, CDR2 FQGNSA. Study results and limitations: Diversity of TCR beta per million T cells declined in a roughly linear way with age. Long-lived donors exceeded aged donors in naive CD4+ cells and diversity.

Through a sample-barcoded 5' primer and a J-beta primer mix, a second PCR was run for roughly 7 to 12 cycles. One entry per CDR3 protein, called by TCRdb with MiXCR from the 5' RACE reads. The sample holds over 600,000 distinct CDR3 sequences, roughly three fifths seen once. Extractions gave at least 5 micrograms of total RNA per sample. The J gene is TRBJ1-2, the V gene TRBV7-2; D not resolved. This clonotype was sampled from a man in his forties in good health. Sample: blood. Here the CDR3 DNA reads TGTGCCAGCAGCTTCTCAAGGAACGCGGCTGGCTACACCTTC. It specifies CASSFSRNAAGYTF.